These 5 T cell receptor beta chains originate from one sample sequenced in a study of blood T cell repertoires in COVID-19. Some clones are missing from TCRdb's copy, which holds only in-frame ones; the method was immunoSEQ multiplex PCR. Of about 200,000 clones in the sample, roughly four fifths are singletons; the top ten hold about 15%. Sequencing input: PBMCs or T cells enriched from blood (not recorded which). All receptors derive from a man in his forties who had recovered from COVID-19.

The CDR3 spells CASSQVAGGYTF. CDR3 DNA sequence: TGTGCCAGCAGCCAAGTTGCAGGTGGCTACACCTTC. The chain has TRBV3-1 (or the pseudogene TRBV3-2) and TRBJ1-2; D not certain. The CDR3 has 12 residues. Germline V gene lookup returns CDR1 LGHDT and CDR2 YNNKEL (reference sequence). Trimming removed 1 base at V and 7 bases at J, with 7 bases between.

In the case of this clone: The same CDR3 also results from other DNA sequences found in this sample. The V and J genes are TRBV27 and TRBJ2-3; D is possibly TRBD2 (6 bases). This CDR3 contains 12 residues. Trimming left V 8 bases short and J 3 bases short, with 9 bases between. CDR1 and CDR2 (germline): MNHEY, SMNVEV (reference sequence). CDR3 nucleotides: TGTGCCAGCCGGGACTTAACAGATACGCAGTATTTT. It yields the protein CASRDLTDTQYF.

A few counts support this clone. The J gene is TRBJ2-1, the V gene TRBV7-2; TRBD2 agrees at 11 bases. Germline assignment: CDR1 SGHTA and CDR2 FQGNSA. Trimming removed 6 bases from V and 4 bases from J; junction bases left unmatched: 8. CDR3 length equals 16 residues. CDR3 sequence reads: CASSIAGGAWYNEQFF. As DNA, the CDR3 is TGTGCCAGCAGTATAGCGGGAGGGGCCTGGTACAATGAGCAGTTCTTC.

The chain recombines TRBV6-6 with TRBJ2-7; D uncertain. CDR1 is MNHNY, CDR2 SVGAGI, per germline (reference sequence). V gave up 2 bases and J gave up 3 bases, with 5 bases separating them. This CDR3 comprises 12 residues. The CDR3 loop reads CASSYESYEQYF. DNA for the CDR3: TGTGCCAGCAGTTACGAGAGCTACGAGCAGTACTTC.

The chain employs TRBV28 and TRBJ2-7; 11 bases align to TRBD1. The CDR3 is made up of 13 amino acids. CDR1 and CDR2 (germline): MDHEN, SYDVKM. J lost 5 bases, V lost 10 bases, and 7 bases had no gene match. The CDR3 spells CATWTGGMDEQYF. The CDR3 nucleotides are TGTGCCACCTGGACAGGGGGCATGGACGAGCAGTACTTC.